Each of the 22 T cell receptor beta chains below was sequenced from the same sample in a study of blood T cell repertoires in COVID-19. Here immunoSEQ multiplex PCR was the method, and the copy in TCRdb shows in-frame clones only, minus some. The table shows hundreds of thousands of clones, with approximately 89% occurring only once. The sequenced material came from peripheral blood. The receptors originated from a woman in her seventies with COVID-19, enrolled during active disease.

This clone was counted between two and nine times. J is TRBJ2-5 and V is TRBV5-1, with 12 bases fitting TRBD2. The J segment lost 4 bases and the V segment lost 5 bases, leaving 6 bases of the junction unmatched. This CDR3 has 15 residues. Germline V CDR1 and CDR2: SGHRS, YFSETQ. The CDR3 region has the DNA TGCGCCAGCAGTTTGATGACTAGCGGGGGAGAGACCCAGTACTTC. Its translation is CASSLMTSGGETQYF. Together with reference TRBV5-1 and TRBJ2-5, the CDR3 gives the full variable domain: KAGVTQTPRYLIKTRGQQVTLSCSPISGHRSVSWYQQTPGQGLQFLFEYFSETQRNKGNFPGRFSGRQFSNSRSEMNVSTLELGDSALYLCASSLMTSGGETQYFGPGTRLLVL.

V is TRBV14 and J is TRBJ2-1; 10 positions agree with TRBD2. This CDR3 contains 19 residues. Germline assignment: CDR1 SGHDN and CDR2 FVKESK. The ends lost 2 bases at V and 3 bases at J; junction bases unmatched: 13. The CDR3 DNA reads as TGTGCCAGCAGCCAATCAGAATTATTGACTAGCGGGTACTACAATGAGCAGTTCTTC. It is translated as CASSQSELLTSGYYNEQFF. The full variable domain, rest sourced from reference TRBV14 and TRBJ2-1, is EAGVTQFPSHSVIEKGQTVTLRCDPISGHDNLYWYRRVMGKEIKFLLHFVKESKQDESGMPNNRFLAERTGGTYSTLKVQPAELEDSGVYFCASSQSELLTSGYYNEQFFGPGTRLTVL.

The chain combines TRBV19 with TRBJ1-4; possible D gene TRBD1, 6 bases. The length of the CDR3 is 15 residues. The V end was cut by 9 bases, the J end by 3 bases, with 17 bases between. The V gene's germline CDR1 is LNHDA and CDR2 SQIVND (reference sequence). The CDR3 loop reads CASKDPGHPNEKLFF. The CDR3 DNA follows: TGTGCCAGCAAAGACCCGGGACACCCTAATGAAAAACTGTTTTTT.

V usage is TRBV27 and J usage is TRBJ1-2; the D gene is possibly TRBD1 (5 bases). Germline values: CDR1 MNHEY, CDR2 SMNVEV (reference sequence). There are 13 residues in the CDR3. The ends were cut back, 3 bases at V and 6 bases at J, with 11 bases in the middle. The CDR3 here is CASSFRQTHGYTF. As DNA, the CDR3 is TGTGCCAGCAGTTTCAGACAGACGCATGGCTACACCTTC.

The gene calls are TRBV6-1 and TRBJ1-5; D ambiguous. Per germline, CDR1 MNHNS and CDR2 SASEGT. The CDR3 has 14 amino acids. Trimming removed 0 bases at V and 6 bases at J, with 9 bases between. In DNA form, the CDR3 reads TGTGCCAGCAGTGAAGCGCTGGGGAGTCAGCCCCAGCATTTT. Protein: CASSEALGSQPQHF.

V usage is TRBV14 and J usage is TRBJ1-6; D gene uncertain. V shed 1 base and J shed 0 bases, with 7 bases lying between them. The CDR3 consists of 16 residues. The germline CDR1 and CDR2 sequences are SGHDN and FVKESK. CDR3 bases: TGTGCCAGCAGCCAAGTATACAGCTCCTATAATTCACCCCTCCACTTT. Translation gives CASSQVYSSYNSPLHF.

The chain couples TRBV28 to TRBJ1-1, with TRBD1 matching over 8 bases. CDR3 length: 14 amino acids. Per germline, CDR1 MDHEN and CDR2 SYDVKM. After removal of 6 bases from V and 1 base from J, the junction contained 4 bases not matched to a gene. CDR3 loop: CASRSGQANTEAFF. CDR3 nucleotide sequence: TGTGCCAGCAGGTCGGGACAGGCGAACACTGAAGCTTTCTTT.

With regard to this clone: Mismatch with germline at one junction end may stem from a read error. This rearrangement joins TRBV7-9 to TRBJ2-1; 9 bases fit TRBD2. There are 14 residues in the CDR3. From germline, CDR1 is SEHNR and CDR2 FQNEAQ (reference sequence). CDR3 region: CASSLAGPYNEQFF. CDR3 sequence (DNA): TGTGCCAGCAGCCTAGCGGGGCCCTACAATGAGCAGTTCTTC.

This clone was recorded only once. The chain combines TRBV19 with TRBJ2-1, with 9 bases matching TRBD1. J gave up 12 bases and V 4 bases, and 7 bases lay outside the gene matches. CDR1 and CDR2 (germline): LNHDA, SQIVND (reference sequence). The CDR3 has 13 amino acids. CDR3 loop: CASSRDRAGLQFF. The DNA of the CDR3 is TGTGCCAGTAGTAGGGACAGGGCGGGTTTGCAGTTCTTC.

V is TRBV18 and J is TRBJ2-1; D might be TRBD2 (6 bases). The CDR3 runs to 15 residues. In germline, CDR1 is KGHSH, CDR2 LQKENI. V gave up 6 bases and J gave up 3 bases, with 15 bases separating them. This CDR3 reads CASSAFSGNYNEQFF. Written as DNA, the CDR3 is TGTGCCAGCTCCGCGTTTAGCGGTAACTACAATGAGCAGTTCTTC.

The chain combines TRBV6-4 with TRBJ2-3; 11 nucleotides line up with TRBD2. The CDR3 consists of 15 residues. Germline V gives CDR1 MRHNA, CDR2 SNTAGT. The V segment lost 5 bases and the J segment 3 bases; nucleotides outside the gene matches: 4. The CDR3 coding sequence is TGTGCCAGCAGTCCACTAGCGGGAGAAACAGATACGCAGTATTTT. It codes for CASSPLAGETDTQYF.

The chain couples TRBV28 to TRBJ1-1, with TRBD1 identical over 7 bases. Germline trimming cut 5 bases from V and 1 base from J; bases unmatched to any gene: 7. Looked up from germline, CDR1 is MDHEN and CDR2 is SYDVKM. CDR3 length: 15 residues. The CDR3 sequence: CASSPVGTENTEAFF. CDR3 in DNA: TGTGCCAGCAGTCCCGTCGGGACAGAGAACACTGAAGCTTTCTTT.

The chain joins TRBV18 to TRBJ2-5; D uncertain. CDR1 is KGHSH and CDR2 is LQKENI in the germline V gene. The V end lost 3 bases, the J end lost 4 bases, and 18 bases lay between the germline ends. The CDR3 consists of 16 residues. DNA for the CDR3: TGTGCCAGCTCACCGACCTCGGTGCACGGCGGAGAGACCCAGTACTTC. Protein: CASSPTSVHGGETQYF.

The V gene is TRBV19, the J gene TRBJ1-5; tentative D call: TRBD1 (5 bases). Germline values: CDR1 LNHDA, CDR2 SQIVND (reference sequence). CDR3 size: 14 residues. V lost 5 bases and J lost 4, with 12 bases in between. CDR3 DNA: TGTGCCAGTAGTCCCCCGGGGGTAAATCAGCCCCAGCATTTT. Amino acid sequence: CASSPPGVNQPQHF.

The chain recombines TRBV27 with TRBJ1-6; TRBD1 is a possible D gene (6 bases). The CDR3 totals 18 residues. CDR1 is MNHEY, CDR2 SMNVEV, per germline (reference sequence). Trimming took 0 bases from V and 7 from J, leaving 19 bases between them. CDR3 sequence: CASSLSGQKTVRNSPLHF. DNA for the CDR3: TGTGCCAGCAGTTTATCTGGACAGAAGACTGTGAGGAATTCACCCCTCCACTTT.

Concerning this clone itself: The sample has other DNA sequences that encode this CDR3 too. The J gene is TRBJ2-7, the V gene TRBV29-1; 13 bases are shared with TRBD2. The V segment lost 1 base and the J segment 3 bases; nucleotides outside the gene matches: 0. The CDR3 is 14 amino acids. Germline V CDR1 and CDR2: SQVTM, ANQGSEA. The CDR3 nucleotides read TGCAGCGTTGAAGGGACTAGCGGGAGCTACGAGCAGTACTTC. This translates into CSVEGTSGSYEQYF.

Only a few counts were recorded for this clone. The V gene is TRBV4-3, the J gene TRBJ1-6; 7 bases fit TRBD1. Germline-derived CDR1 and CDR2 are LGHNA and YSLEER. The CDR3 spans 17 residues. The V and J ends lost 0 bases and 2 bases, in that order; junction bases with no gene match: 4. CDR3 region: CASSQDPGGTYNSPLHF. DNA of the CDR3: TGCGCCAGCAGCCAAGATCCAGGGGGAACCTATAATTCACCCCTCCACTTT.

The rearrangement links TRBV7-3 to TRBJ1-1, with a tentative D call TRBD1 (5 bases). The CDR3 consists of 13 residues. The germline CDR1 and CDR2 sequences are SGHTA and FQGTGA. With 5 bases removed from V and 4 bases from J, the gap between germline ends came to 11 bases. CDR3 protein: CASSQQASTEAFF. The CDR3 DNA reads as TGTGCCAGCAGCCAACAGGCCAGCACTGAAGCTTTCTTT.

The chain joins TRBV4-1 to TRBJ1-2, with 12 bases fitting TRBD1. The ends lost 2 bases at V and 8 bases at J; junction bases unmatched: 12. The CDR3 runs 17 residues. Per germline, CDR1 MGHRA and CDR2 YSYEKL. CDR3 bases: TGCGCCAGCAGCCAACCAAGAGGGGGACAGGGGGCAAAGGGCTACACCTTC. Its translation is CASSQPRGGQGAKGYTF.

In its sample, this clone was seen a few times. The chain uses TRBV6-5 and TRBJ1-2; 11 bases align to TRBD1. This CDR3 spans 14 amino acids. V shed 6 bases, J shed 3 bases, and the junction held 3 bases outside the gene matches. Germline V CDR1 and CDR2: MNHEY, SVGAGI. The CDR3 region is CASRDRGLDYGYTF. DNA for the CDR3: TGTGCCAGCAGGGACAGGGGGCTCGACTATGGCTACACCTTC.

This chain connects TRBV6-6 to TRBJ1-4; TRBD1 agrees at 9 bases. CDR3 length: 15 amino acids. Germline assignment: CDR1 MNHNY and CDR2 SVGAGI (reference sequence). V was pared by 5 bases and J by 5 bases, with 6 bases of the junction left unmatched. As DNA, the CDR3 is TGTGCCAGCAGTACCTCCGGGACAGGGAATGAAAAACTGTTTTTT. Translation gives CASSTSGTGNEKLFF.

This chain joins TRBV28 and TRBJ1-1; D remains ambiguous. There are 13 residues in the CDR3. V lost 8 bases, J lost 3 bases, and 13 bases lay in between. In germline, CDR1 is MDHEN, CDR2 SYDVKM. The CDR3 protein is CASRGGSYTEAFF. The CDR3 nucleotides read TGTGCCAGCCGGGGAGGGTCTTACACTGAAGCTTTCTTT.